Listed here are 24 T cell receptor beta chains from one sample, sequenced in a study of cytomegalovirus exposure and HLA in healthy donors (dated by TCRdb to between 2016 and 2019). The method behind the library was the immunoSEQ multiplex PCR assay. The multiplex PCR relied on a mix of 60 forward primers for TCR Vbeta segments and 13 reverse primers for TCR Jbeta segments. The table comes from immuneACCESS by way of TCRdb, which keeps in-frame sequences with V and J called. Part of the clones is missing from these tables; in studies checked, under half for an unresolved V gene and the rest for unknown reasons. This sample has approximately 180,000 clones in its table, and 70% to 85% of those were observed once. The top ten constitute 4.8% of the sample. The sample taken for sequencing was PBMCs. The receptors derive from a man aged 18-30 years in good health and CMV-seronegative.

The chain couples TRBV20-1 to TRBJ2-7; the D is unclear. The CDR3 totals 11 residues. Per the germline V gene, CDR1 is DFQATT and CDR2 is SNEGSKA (reference sequence). Between the trimmed V and J ends, which lost 5 bases and 4 bases, there was a span of 9 bases. CDR3 nucleotide sequence: TGCAGTGCTTTCGACGGGTACGAGCAGTACTTC. Protein: CSAFDGYEQYF.

The V gene is TRBV9, the J gene TRBJ2-1; the D gene is possibly TRBD2 (5 bases). The CDR3 spans 15 residues. V dropped 0 bases and J dropped 2 bases, with 9 bases sitting between them. Germline CDR1 is SGDLS and CDR2 is YYNGEE. This chain's CDR3 is CASSVDRETYNEQFF. CDR3 sequence (DNA): TGTGCCAGCAGCGTAGACCGGGAAACCTACAATGAGCAGTTCTTC. Combining the CDR3 with reference TRBV9 and TRBJ2-1 gives the whole variable domain DSGVTQTPKHLITATGQRVTLRCSPRSGDLSVYWYQQSLDQGLQFLIQYYNGEERAKGNILERFSAQQFPDLHSELNLSSLELGDSALYFCASSVDRETYNEQFFGPGTRLTVL.

J is TRBJ2-7 and V is TRBV2, with D unclear. V was trimmed by 7 bases and J by 0 bases, leaving 28 bases between them. The CDR3 consists of 19 residues. Per germline, CDR1 SNHLY and CDR2 FYNNEI. CDR3 amino acids: CASTPPSGSGRITSYEQYF. The CDR3 DNA is TGTGCCAGCACCCCTCCGAGTGGTTCAGGCCGAATCACCTCCTACGAGCAGTACTTC.

The chain employs TRBV19 and TRBJ2-7; 7 bases align to TRBD1. The trim removed 8 bases at V and 0 bases at J, leaving 7 bases unmatched. This CDR3 has 14 amino acids. Germline CDR1 and CDR2: LNHDA and SQIVND (reference sequence). CDR3 bases: TGTGCCAGTTCCCAGACAGGGATCTCCTACGAGCAGTACTTC. This encodes CASSQTGISYEQYF.

This sequence joins TRBV10-3 and TRBJ2-7, with 9 bases that match TRBD1. Trimming took 7 bases from V and 4 from J; bases not matched to a gene: 8. CDR1 ENHRY and CDR2 SYGVKD come from the germline V gene. The CDR3 has 14 amino acids. The CDR3 loop reads CAITQGQGQYEQYF. For the CDR3, the DNA is TGTGCCATCACCCAGGGACAGGGTCAGTACGAGCAGTACTTC.

J is TRBJ2-4 and V is TRBV19; 10 bases map to TRBD2. The junction had 9 bases not matched to a gene; V was cut back by 1 base and J by 0 bases. The CDR3 consists of 19 residues. The germline gives CDR1 LNHDA, CDR2 SQIVND (reference sequence). The CDR3 protein is CASSIALAGSDLAKNIQYF. The CDR3, as DNA: TGTGCCAGTAGTATAGCACTAGCGGGATCCGATCTAGCCAAAAACATTCAGTACTTC.

The V gene is TRBV4-2, the J gene TRBJ1-1, with 7 bases identical to TRBD1. J lost 2 bases, V lost 2 bases, and 11 bases had no gene match. The length of the CDR3 is 17 residues. Germline V gene data show CDR1 as LGHNA and CDR2 as YNFKEQ. Written as DNA, the CDR3 is TGTGCCAGCAGCCAAAAGGGGGCTTTTCGGGGTAACACTGAAGCTTTCTTT. Its protein product is CASSQKGAFRGNTEAFF.

This clone was observed a handful of times. J is TRBJ1-5 and V is TRBV19, with D tentatively TRBD1 (5 bases). The germline V gene has CDR1 LNHDA and CDR2 SQIVND (reference sequence). The CDR3 consists of 15 residues. V gave up 6 bases and J gave up 2 bases, with 14 bases separating them. CDR3 region: CASSPNVRGNQPQHF. CDR3 coding DNA: TGTGCCAGTAGCCCTAACGTCAGGGGCAATCAGCCCCAGCATTTT.

J is TRBJ1-1 and V is TRBV23-1; D possibly corresponds to TRBD1 (5 bases). TRBV23-1 is an open reading frame whose function is uncertain. V lost 6 bases to trimming and J lost 5 bases, with 13 bases between them. The CDR3 loop spans 13 amino acids. This CDR3 reads CASRRGGHTEAFF. CDR3 nucleotides: TGCGCCAGCAGGCGGGGCGGTCATACTGAAGCTTTCTTT.

The rearrangement joins TRBV9 to TRBJ2-1; 10 bases map to TRBD2. CDR3 length equals 14 residues. V trimming: 4 bases; J trimming: 6 bases; junction bases outside the gene matches: 4. The germline CDR1 and CDR2 sequences are SGDLS and YYNGEE. CDR3: CASSPSSGSNEQFF. The CDR3 bases are TGTGCCAGCAGCCCGTCTAGCGGGAGCAATGAGCAGTTCTTC.

The genes are TRBV15 and TRBJ2-3; D is perhaps TRBD1 (5 bases). V was cut by 7 bases and J by 1 base, with 6 bases left in between. The CDR3 is 12 residues long. From germline, CDR1 is LNHNV and CDR2 YYDKDF (reference sequence). The CDR3 DNA is TGTGCCACCAAAGGGGGCACAGATACGCAGTATTTT. It encodes CATKGGTDTQYF. Full variable domain (remainder filled in from reference TRBV15 and TRBJ2-3): DAMVIQNPRYQVTQFGKPVTLSCSQTLNHNVMYWYQQKSSQAPKLLFHYYDKDFNNEADTPDNFQSRRPNTSFCFLDIRSPGLGDTAMYLCATKGGTDTQYFGPGTRLTVL.

The CDR3 region has the DNA TGTGCCAGCAGCTTAGTGCTAGCGGGAGTTGGAGAGACCCAGTACTTC. This gives the protein CASSLVLAGVGETQYF. The V gene is TRBV11-2, the J gene TRBJ2-5, with 10 bases aligning to TRBD2. V was clipped by 1 base and J by 4 bases; unmatched bases: 6. The CDR3 sequence is 16 residues long. Looked up from germline, CDR1 is SGHAT and CDR2 is FQNNGV.

The gene calls are TRBV6-1 and TRBJ1-4; D gene uncertain. Germline V CDR1 and CDR2: MNHNS, SASEGT. V dropped 9 bases and J dropped 0 bases, with 11 bases sitting between them. This CDR3 spans 14 amino acids. CDR3 protein: CASSQDATNEKLFF. CDR3 nucleotide sequence: TGTGCCAGTTCACAAGATGCAACTAATGAAAAACTGTTTTTT.

CDR3 nucleotide sequence: TGCGCCAGCAGTCAGAGGTCTGGTGGAAACACCATATATTTT. Protein sequence: CASSQRSGGNTIYF. The chain employs TRBV23-1 and TRBJ1-3; D is undetermined. TRBV23-1 is filed as an ORF, its function uncertain. This CDR3 is 14 amino acids long. V lost 3 bases and J 3 bases, leaving 9 bases between the germline ends.

The chain carries TRBV27 and TRBJ1-1, with D maybe TRBD1 (5 bases). CDR3 size: 18 residues. V lost 1 base and J lost 0, with 18 bases in between. Germline loops: CDR1 MNHEY, CDR2 SMNVEV (reference sequence). This chain's CDR3 is CASSLYSGAEFMNTEAFF. The CDR3 nucleotides are TGTGCCAGCAGTTTATATTCTGGGGCGGAATTCATGAACACTGAAGCTTTCTTT.

The chain has TRBV19 and TRBJ1-1; D remains unclear. Trimming stripped 4 bases from V and 2 bases from J, with 5 bases between. Germline CDR1 LNHDA, CDR2 SQIVND (reference sequence). This CDR3 spans 12 amino acids. CDR3 protein: CASSTGNTEAFF. CDR3 in DNA: TGTGCCAGTAGTACGGGTAACACTGAAGCTTTCTTT.

V is TRBV27 and J is TRBJ1-2; D might be TRBD1 (6 bases). The CDR3 totals 13 residues. In germline, CDR1 is MNHEY, CDR2 SMNVEV (reference sequence). The V gene lost 9 bases and the J gene lost 4 bases, with 15 bases spanning the gap. CDR3 protein: CASHKQGPYGYTF. DNA of the CDR3: TGTGCCAGTCACAAACAGGGACCCTATGGCTACACCTTC.

This clone was recorded a few times. The gene calls are TRBV18 and TRBJ2-3; 7 positions match TRBD1. With 8 bases clipped from V and 6 bases from J, the junction kept 5 bases outside the gene matches. The CDR3 has 12 amino acids. Germline loops: CDR1 KGHSH, CDR2 LQKENI. The CDR3 loop reads CASARGKDTQYF. In DNA form, the CDR3 reads TGTGCCAGCGCCAGGGGGAAGGATACGCAGTATTTT.

The chain uses TRBV27 and TRBJ2-2, with 8 bases fitting TRBD1. This CDR3 spans 15 amino acids. Per the germline V gene, CDR1 is MNHEY and CDR2 is SMNVEV (reference sequence). V trimming: 8 bases; J trimming: 1 base; junction bases outside the gene matches: 6. The CDR3 DNA reads TGTGCCAGCCTGGGGACAGGAGAGAACACCGGGGAGCTGTTTTTT. Protein product: CASLGTGENTGELFF.

The rearrangement joins TRBV14 to TRBJ2-2, with 9 bases identical to TRBD1. Germline CDR1 and CDR2: SGHDN and FVKESK. The CDR3 is 16 amino acids. V was clipped by 3 bases and J by 5 bases; unmatched bases: 7. CDR3 loop: CASSQRGTGWTGELFF. DNA for the CDR3: TGTGCCAGCAGCCAGAGGGGGACAGGGTGGACCGGGGAGCTGTTTTTT.

The chain carries TRBV29-1 and TRBJ1-2; D gene uncertain. V gave up 0 bases and J gave up 4 bases, with 6 bases separating them. CDR1 and CDR2 (germline): SQVTM, ANQGSEA. The length of the CDR3 is 12 residues. The CDR3 bases are TGCAGCGTTGAAGACAGTACCTATGGCTACACCTTC. This translates into CSVEDSTYGYTF.

The J gene is TRBJ1-5, the V gene TRBV28; D perhaps matches TRBD1 (5 bases). The germline CDR1 and CDR2 sequences are MDHEN and SYDVKM. The CDR3 spans 14 residues. The V and J ends lost 4 bases and 1 base respectively, with 8 bases between them. DNA for the CDR3: TGTGCCAGCAGTTGGAGGGGAAGCAATCAGCCCCAGCATTTT. Amino acid sequence: CASSWRGSNQPQHF. The full variable domain, its missing parts supplied by reference TRBV28 and TRBJ1-5, is DVKVTQSSRYLVKRTGEKVFLECVQDMDHENMFWYRQDPGLGLRLIYFSYDVKMKEKGDIPEGYSVSREKKERFSLILESASTNQTSMYLCASSWRGSNQPQHFGDGTRLSIL.

This clone was counted a single time. CDR3 residues: CSVGGRVGVSEQYF. The CDR3 DNA reads as TGCAGCGTCGGAGGACGCGTCGGAGTCTCCGAGCAGTACTTC. The chain combines TRBV29-1 with TRBJ2-7; a weak D match, TRBD2 (5 bases). Germline V gene lookup returns CDR1 SQVTM and CDR2 ANQGSEA. V shed 6 bases and J shed 6 bases, with 21 bases lying between them. The CDR3 is 14 residues long.

This clone was recorded a few times. J is TRBJ2-1 and V is TRBV25-1, with TRBD1 identical over 7 bases. Losses at the gene ends were 4 bases for V and 1 base for J; bases not matched to a gene: 10. This CDR3 spans 17 amino acids. In germline, CDR1 is MGHDK, CDR2 SYGVNS. The CDR3 DNA reads as TGTGCCAGCAGTGTGCCGGGACAGAAGAGTTCCTACAATGAGCAGTTCTTC. This codes for CASSVPGQKSSYNEQFF. The variable domain in full, with the rest retrieved from reference TRBV25-1 and TRBJ2-1, is EADIYQTPRYLVIGTGKKITLECSQTMGHDKMYWYQQDPGMELHLIHYSYGVNSTEKGDLSSESTVSRIRTEHFPLTLESARPSHTSQYLCASSVPGQKSSYNEQFFGPGTRLTVL.